One sample yielded the 7 T cell receptor beta chains listed below, sequenced in a study of beta chain features in type 1 diabetes (dated by TCRdb to the late 2010s). The library was obtained by the immunoSEQ multiplex PCR assay. All of the isolated RNA was reverse transcribed with the High Capacity cDNA Reverse Transcription Kit, so expressed TCRB transcripts were sequenced. TCRdb holds this immuneACCESS table with in-frame rearrangements only. Some clones are missing; in checked studies, unresolved V genes explain under half, and the rest has no known cause. For this sample the table gives under 200,000 clones, of which around 8% were detected only once. 0.5% to 0.65% of the sample lies in the top ten. The sample was central memory CD4+ T cells from blood. These receptor sequences come from a man aged 18 to 29 in good health.

This clone was found a few times. The V gene is TRBV7-9, the J gene TRBJ1-1, with unresolved D. Germline V gene sequence: CDR1 SEHNR, CDR2 FQNEAQ (reference sequence). The germline V and J ends were trimmed by 8 bases and 0 bases, with 10 bases remaining between them. CDR3 length: 13 amino acids. The CDR3 region is CASHNLVNTEAFF. The CDR3 coding sequence is TGTGCCAGCCACAATCTAGTGAACACTGAAGCTTTCTTT.

The chain carries TRBV18 and TRBJ1-1; TRBD1 is a possible D gene (6 bases). Germline loops: CDR1 KGHSH, CDR2 LQKENI. V dropped 5 bases and J dropped 3 bases, with 13 bases sitting between them. The CDR3 extends over 14 amino acids. The CDR3 sequence is CASSATGLDTEAFF. The CDR3 DNA sequence: TGTGCCAGCTCAGCGACAGGACTGGACACTGAAGCTTTCTTT.

The chain links TRBV2 to TRBJ1-5; no firm D call. The CDR3 is 14 residues long. Germline CDR1 SNHLY, CDR2 FYNNEI. V lost 8 bases to trimming and J lost 4 bases, with 15 bases between them. CDR3 loop: CASANAGGNQPQHF. The CDR3 nucleotides read TGTGCCAGCGCAAACGCGGGCGGGAATCAGCCCCAGCATTTT.

The chain combines TRBV7-2 with TRBJ2-5; 9 nucleotides match TRBD1. V shed 5 bases and J 4 bases; nucleotides not matched to a gene: 5. The CDR3 has 14 amino acids. Germline V gene lookup returns CDR1 SGHTA and CDR2 FQGNSA. The DNA for the CDR3 is TGTGCCAGCAGCCCAAACAGGGGGCGAGAGACCCAGTACTTC. This codes for CASSPNRGRETQYF.

This clone was seen a handful of times. The chain links TRBV4-2 to TRBJ2-6; 7 nucleotides align to TRBD1. CDR3 length: 17 residues. Germline CDR1 reads LGHNA; CDR2 reads YNFKEQ. V gave up 4 bases and J gave up 1 base; unmatched junction bases: 7. The CDR3 loop reads CASSRSQGNSGANVLTF. For the CDR3, the DNA is TGTGCCAGCAGCCGTTCACAGGGGAATTCTGGGGCCAACGTCCTGACTTTC.

This clone occurred a few times. The V gene is TRBV4-1, the J gene TRBJ2-5; 12 bases align to TRBD1. Germline trimming cut 1 base from V and 5 bases from J; bases unmatched to any gene: 14. There are 19 residues in the CDR3. Germline CDR1 is MGHRA and CDR2 is YSYEKL. In DNA form, the CDR3 reads TGCGCCAGCAGCCAAGCCCAGCGGGGGGGACAGGGGGCGGCGGAGACCCAGTACTTC. It encodes CASSQAQRGGQGAAETQYF.

The chain couples TRBV30 to TRBJ2-7, with TRBD1 matching 9 bases. V lost 5 bases, J lost 7 bases, and 9 bases stayed unmatched. The CDR3 has 13 amino acids. The germline gives CDR1 GTSNPN, CDR2 SVGIG (reference sequence). In DNA, the CDR3 is TGTGCCTGGGGGGGACAGGGTTTGGGGGAGCAGTACTTC. This translates into CAWGGQGLGEQYF.